Listed below are T cell receptor beta chains from one sample, sequenced in a study of T cell repertoires and leukemia-associated antigens. TCRdb itself ran the 5' RACE reads through MiXCR, one entry per CDR3 protein. The profile shows approximately 12,000 distinct CDR3 sequences, about two fifths of them singletons. For these receptors, no antigen is known. Input material: CD3+ T cells sorted from blood and cultured. Every receptor here comes from a female donor in good health. CDR3s include the opening cysteine and the closing phenylalanine or tryptophan. The order of the fields is J gene, V gene, D gene, CDR3 protein. D genes are given only for firm matches.

>TRBJ2-1|TRBV5-1|.
CASSAGLGEVAFREQFF
>TRBJ2-4|TRBV5-1|TRBD2
CASSFSSGRNIQYF
>TRBJ1-1|TRBV20-1|.
CSARRPVQHTEAFF
>TRBJ2-2|TRBV25-1|TRBD2
CASSDKGSGRAPGELFF
>TRBJ2-3|TRBV24-1|.
CATSDPGGGSTDTQYF
>TRBJ2-5|TRBV5-4|.
CASSLTGTLRETQYF
>TRBJ2-7|TRBV7-2|TRBD2
CASSRDDLAGSSYEQYF
>TRBJ2-3|TRBV4-3|TRBD2
CASSPSVAGGPGRPDTQYF
>TRBJ2-1|TRBV20-1|TRBD2
CSAGGGPHEQFF
>TRBJ1-1|TRBV30|.
CAISPRIGAEAFF
>TRBJ2-1|TRBV5-1|TRBD2
CASSPSSLAGAGLF
>TRBJ2-7|TRBV12-3/TRBV12-4|.
CASSPPTGTRSDEQYF
>TRBJ2-2|TRBV7-2|TRBD1
CASSLRQGDYGELFF
>TRBJ1-5|TRBV12-3/TRBV12-4|.
CASSPTAASQGVPHSDNQPQHF
>TRBJ2-5|TRBV7-2|.
CASSLVWQETQYF
>TRBJ2-2|TRBV7-2|TRBD2
CASSLMWTSGRAGTGELFF
>TRBJ1-1|TRBV5-1|.
CASSYRASTEAFF
>TRBJ2-1|TRBV7-2|.
CASSSLNEQFF
>TRBJ2-6|TRBV19|.
CASSIHEGSGANVLTF